Described below is a single T cell receptor beta chain sequence and its context. Germline CDR1 is SGHRS and CDR2 is YFSETQ. CDR3 size: 14 residues. V lost 3 bases to trimming and J lost 2 bases; unmatched junction nucleotides: 3. Original processing notes: Reference gene primers were amplified, and this amplification served to estimate nucleated cell counts. Using immunoSEQ multiplex PCR, the repertoire was profiled, and TCRdb retains in-frame clones only, with some absent. That table supplies the V and J calls and clone size; D and trimming were determined from the DNA. The sample contains roughly 100,000 clones, over 65% of which appear only once. The sample belongs to a study of blood T cell repertoires in COVID-19. Study as a whole: Specimens from acute and convalescent COVID-19 originated in the United States, Italy and Spain. PBMCs, B-cell-depleted T cells, or T cells were the source of the cDNA or gDNA that made up the material.

This sequence was found in a human donor in a cohort sampled during active COVID-19. The rearrangement joins TRBV5-1 to TRBJ2-7, with 9 bases fitting TRBD1. The specimen sequenced was peripheral blood. The DNA of the CDR3 is TGCGCCAGCAGCTGGGGGACAGGGACCTACGAGCAGTACTTC. This sequence encodes CASSWGTGTYEQYF.